These T cell receptor beta chains were read from a single sample in a study of early T cells in non-severe SARS-CoV-2 infection. TCRdb reprocessed the 5' RACE reads via MiXCR and lists one record per CDR3 protein. The table has around 70,000 distinct CDR3 sequences, more than 9% seen once; the top ten hold approximately 4%. Input material: whole blood. The origin of the receptors is an adult who was a healthcare worker with PCR-confirmed SARS-CoV-2 infection or an uninfected control (not recorded which). CDR3s include the opening cysteine and the closing phenylalanine or tryptophan. Each record gives: D gene, J gene, clone size, V gene, CDR3 DNA, CDR3 protein. D genes are given only for firm matches. Size values are once, few and many counts, or a class for expanded clones, and some rows have none.

- | TRBJ2-7 | once | TRBV28 | TGTGCCAGCAGTTTATGGTCAGGGGAAAGGCGCGAGCAGTACTTC | CASSLWSGERREQYF
- | TRBJ2-1 | few | TRBV28 | TGTGCCAGCAGTTTTCTTCCGTTGTCCAATGAGCAGTTCTTC | CASSFLPLSNEQFF
- | TRBJ1-4 | few | TRBV20-1 | TGCAGTGCTAGAGATAGGGGCAGGGATGGCGAAAAACTGTTTTTT | CSARDRGRDGEKLFF
TRBD2 | TRBJ2-3 | few | TRBV7-2 | TGTGCCAGCACCCTTGAGAGGACTAGCGGGAGCAGGGCGGATACGCAGTATTTT | CASTLERTSGSRADTQYF
TRBD1 | TRBJ1-1 | - | TRBV2 | TGTGCCAGCAGTGAGGGGACAGGGAGGGGAGCTTTCTTT | CASSEGTGRGAFF
TRBD1 | TRBJ1-2 | - | TRBV24-1 | TGTGCCACCAGCGGGACAGGGAGGACGAGCTACACCTTC | CATSGTGRTSYTF
- | TRBJ2-3 | few | TRBV29-1 | TGCAGCGCCGAGGGCGGGAAAGGCGCAGATACGCAGTATTTT | CSAEGGKGADTQYF
- | TRBJ2-1 | - | TRBV20-1 | TGCAGGTGGAGCGGCAATGAGCAGTTCTTC | CRWSGNEQFF
TRBD2 | TRBJ2-3 | few | TRBV5-4 | TGTGCCAGCAGCTCTCTAGCGGGAGAACTTGATACGCAGTATTTT | CASSSLAGELDTQYF
TRBD1 | TRBJ1-5 | many | TRBV30 | TGTGCCTGGAGTGTACTAGGAGGACAGGGCAATCAGCCCCAGCATTTT | CAWSVLGGQGNQPQHF
TRBD2 | TRBJ2-1 | - | TRBV20-1 | TGCAGTGCTTATGGGGGGACTAGCGGGAGGGCCGGGATCTCGAGTGAGCAGTTCTTC | CSAYGGTSGRAGISSEQFF
- | TRBJ1-3 | - | TRBV18 | TGTGCCAGCTCACCAACGGCGGCTGGAAACACCATATATTTT | CASSPTAAGNTIYF
TRBD1 | TRBJ2-1 | - | TRBV6-5 | TGTGCCAGCCAGGGGGTAGGTGAGCAGTTCTTC | CASQGVGEQFF
- | TRBJ2-3 | many | TRBV5-1 | TGCGCCAGCAGCATTCACACAGATACGCAGTATTTT | CASSIHTDTQYF
- | TRBJ2-5 | - | TRBV29-1 | TGCAGCGTACGAGGGCCTATGGAAGAGACCCAGTACTTC | CSVRGPMEETQYF
- | TRBJ2-1 | many | TRBV27 | TGTGCCAGCAAGGCTCGGCGGGTGTCCTACAATGAGCAGTTCTTC | CASKARRVSYNEQFF
- | TRBJ2-1 | many | TRBV7-6 | TGTGCCAGCAGCTTAGGCAGGACCATTAGGGGGGGTGAGCAGTTCTTC | CASSLGRTIRGGEQFF
- | TRBJ2-1 | - | TRBV29-1 | TGCAGCGGGCGAGGCGTTGAGCAGTTCTTC | CSGRGVEQFF
- | TRBJ2-7 | many | TRBV11-3 | TGTGCCAGCAGCTACCGGTCCGGCCAAGCCCAGTCCGAGCAGTACTTC | CASSYRSGQAQSEQYF
TRBD1 | TRBJ2-1 | many | TRBV12-3/TRBV12-4 | TGTGCCAGCAGTTTTCGGGGACAGGGTCCGCATGAGCAGTTCTTC | CASSFRGQGPHEQFF
- | TRBJ1-1 | - | TRBV28 | TGTGCCAGCAGCCTCGGGGGTCCGGGGGCAGCTTTCTTT | CASSLGGPGAAFF
- | TRBJ1-1 | - | TRBV6-5 | TGTGCCAGCAGTTACTCGCCCGGGAACACTGAAGCTTTCTTT | CASSYSPGNTEAFF
- | TRBJ2-1 | few | TRBV27 | TGTGCCAGCAGTTTCCCCGAGCAGTTCTTC | CASSFPEQFF
- | TRBJ2-3 | few | TRBV7-2 | TGTGCCAGCAGCTTAGCGCTAATCGGGGGTACGCAGTATTTT | CASSLALIGGTQYF
- | TRBJ2-2 | few | TRBV2 | TGTGCCAGCAGTATCTTCGGAGTAGCGGCGAACACCGGGGAGCTGTTTTTT | CASSIFGVAANTGELFF
- | TRBJ2-4 | few | TRBV18 | TGTGCCAGCTCACCGGTTGGGGGAGCCAAAAACATTCAGTACTTC | CASSPVGGAKNIQYF
TRBD1 | TRBJ2-6 | many | TRBV11-2 | TGTGCCAGCAGCCCTAGTCTGAGGGACAGGATTTCTGGGGCCAACGTCCTGACTTTC | CASSPSLRDRISGANVLTF
- | TRBJ1-3 | many | TRBV5-4 | TGTGCCAGCAGCTTCATGAACTCTGGAAACACCATATATTTT | CASSFMNSGNTIYF
- | TRBJ2-7 | many | TRBV7-9 | TGTGCCAGCAGCTTAGGGGTAGTCTACGAGCAGTACTTC | CASSLGVVYEQYF
TRBD1 | TRBJ1-6 | few | TRBV3-1 | TGTGCCAGCAGCCTAGGACAGGGGTCTTCACCCCTCCACTTT | CASSLGQGSSPLHF
- | TRBJ2-7 | many | TRBV20-1 | TGCAGTGCTACCCCTCGGGGAGGAGCGGCCTACGAGCAGTACTTC | CSATPRGGAAYEQYF
TRBD2 | TRBJ2-7 | once | TRBV10-3 | TGTGCCATCAGAATACTAGCGGGAGGGTCCTACGAGCAGTACTTC | CAIRILAGGSYEQYF
- | TRBJ2-7 | many | TRBV2 | TGTGCCAGCAGCCGGGTTGCCTACGAGCAGTACTTC | CASSRVAYEQYF
- | TRBJ2-5 | few | TRBV7-7 | TGTGCCAGCAGTCCAGCCCGGGGAGAGACCCAGTACTTC | CASSPARGETQYF
TRBD1 | TRBJ1-2 | - | TRBV12-3/TRBV12-4 | TGTGCCAGCAGTCCGTCCCGGGACAGGGGACGGGGCTACACCTTC | CASSPSRDRGRGYTF